The 32 T cell receptor beta chains below were found in one sample sequenced in a study of breast tumors, draining lymph nodes, adjacent tissues. The lymph nodes were axillary draining lymph nodes from breast cancer patients. TCRdb re-analysed the multiplex PCR reads in MiXCR, keeping a single row per CDR3 protein. Of about 140,000 distinct CDR3 sequences listed, 30% to 35% are singletons. The sample was axillary lymph node tissue. The receptors here all came from a female donor with breast cancer. Some clones in this sample may be carry-over from other donors' samples.

This clonotype appeared many times. The chain carries TRBV4-3 and TRBJ1-4, with D unresolved. The germline gives CDR1 LGHNA, CDR2 YSLEER. V lost 5 bases to trimming and J lost 0 bases, with 10 bases between them. CDR3 size: 15 residues. CDR3 bases: TGCGCCAGCAGCAGAAGCCCTGCAACTAATGAAAAACTGTTTTTT. As protein: CASSRSPATNEKLFF.

Ten or more counts support this clonotype. V usage is TRBV9 and J usage is TRBJ1-4; 7 bases agree with TRBD1. This CDR3 spans 14 amino acids. In germline, CDR1 is SGDLS, CDR2 YYNGEE. V trimming: 0 bases; J trimming: 8 bases; junction bases outside the gene matches: 4. The CDR3 DNA reads as TGTGCCAGCAGCGTAGGAGGGGGCAAAGAAAAACTGTTTTTT. Its protein is CASSVGGGKEKLFF.

J is TRBJ1-2 and V is TRBV5-1, with TRBD1 matching 8 bases. V lost 4 bases and J lost 2; bases outside the gene matches: 7. The CDR3 runs 15 residues. CDR1 and CDR2 (germline): SGHRS, YFSETQ. The CDR3 loop reads CASSKGTGVNYGYTF. CDR3 in DNA: TGCGCCAGCAGCAAAGGGACAGGAGTAAACTATGGCTACACCTTC. The variable domain in full, with the rest retrieved from reference TRBV5-1 and TRBJ1-2, is KAGVTQTPRYLIKTRGQQVTLSCSPISGHRSVSWYQQTPGQGLQFLFEYFSETQRNKGNFPGRFSGRQFSNSRSEMNVSTLELGDSALYLCASSKGTGVNYGYTFGSGTRLTVV.

The chain joins TRBV19 to TRBJ1-1, with D hard to call. The CDR3 loop spans 13 amino acids. CDR1 LNHDA and CDR2 SQIVND come from the germline V gene (reference sequence). Trimming took 3 bases from V and 11 from J, leaving 16 bases between them. The CDR3 reads CASSMASPLGAFF. The CDR3 coding sequence is TGTGCCAGTAGTATGGCCAGCCCTTTGGGGGCTTTCTTT.

The rearrangement joins TRBV29-1 to TRBJ2-3; 9 bases fit TRBD2. This CDR3 is built from 13 residues. The germline V gene has CDR1 SQVTM and CDR2 ANQGSEA. Trimming cost V 7 bases and J 2 bases; bases outside gene matches: 4. The DNA for the CDR3 is TGCAGCGATCTAGCGGGACCCACAGATACGCAGTATTTT. It yields the protein CSDLAGPTDTQYF.

This clonotype was picked up many times. A much more abundant neighbour one base away suggests this may be a read error. The chain couples TRBV9 to TRBJ1-2; D unclear. Germline V gene data show CDR1 as SGDLS and CDR2 as YYNGEE. This CDR3 has 15 amino acids. CDR3 sequence reads: CASSASPGSHAGSTF. DNA of the CDR3: TGTGCCAGCAGCGCCAGCCCGGGATCCCATGCCGGCTCCACCTTC.

This clonotype came up many times. The chain joins TRBV20-1 to TRBJ1-4, with TRBD1 as a possible D gene (5 bases). The length of the CDR3 is 13 residues. V was shortened by 3 bases and J by 5 bases, with 10 bases between the two germline ends. Per the germline V gene, CDR1 is DFQATT and CDR2 is SNEGSKA (reference sequence). CDR3 protein: CSASGDGNEKLFF. CDR3 nucleotide sequence: TGCAGTGCTAGCGGGGACGGCAATGAAAAACTGTTTTTT.

This clonotype was seen only a few times. A read error is possible here, since a much larger clone lies one base away. The rearrangement links TRBV4-1 to TRBJ2-2; D tentatively fits TRBD1 or TRBD2 (6 bases each). Germline CDR1 reads MGHRA; CDR2 reads YSYEKL. Trimming stripped 4 bases from V and 1 base from J, with 16 bases between. The CDR3 has 17 amino acids. This CDR3 is CASSRDGGRGNTGELFF. The CDR3 DNA reads TGCGCCAGCAGCCGGGATGGGGGGCGGGGGAACACCGGGGAGCTGTTTTTT.

As concerns this clonotype: A much bigger clone sits one base away, suggesting this may be a read error. The genes are TRBV6-5 and TRBJ2-1; D ambiguous. The CDR3 covers 11 residues. Germline-derived CDR1 and CDR2 are MNHEY and SVGAGI. Trimming removed 7 bases at V and 8 bases at J, with 9 bases between. The CDR3 DNA reads TGTGCCAGCATCCGCGCCGATGAGCAGTTCTTC. Translation: CASIRADEQFF.

This clonotype has ten or more counts. V usage is TRBV5-6 and J usage is TRBJ2-6, with a tentative D call TRBD1 (5 bases). Germline V lookup: CDR1 SGHDT, CDR2 YYEEEE. This CDR3 is built from 16 residues. V was clipped by 2 bases and J by 4 bases, with 13 bases between them. This CDR3 is CASSFRVPGGANVLTF. The CDR3 nucleotides read TGTGCCAGCAGCTTCAGGGTACCTGGGGGGGCCAACGTCCTGACTTTC.

The sample holds many counts of this clonotype. The genes are TRBV9 and TRBJ2-1; the D is unclear. Deletions cut 3 bases from V and 9 bases from J, with 13 bases between. There are 13 residues in the CDR3. Germline V gene lookup returns CDR1 SGDLS and CDR2 YYNGEE. The CDR3 here is CASSGAFSGEQFF. The CDR3 DNA sequence: TGTGCCAGCAGCGGCGCCTTCAGTGGTGAGCAGTTCTTC.

This chain links TRBV6-2 or TRBV6-3 with TRBJ2-7; 7 positions match TRBD2. J was trimmed by 4 bases and V by 5 bases; bases with no gene match: 8. The CDR3 extends over 14 amino acids. The germline gives CDR1 MNHEY, CDR2 SVGEGT. Here the CDR3 reads CASSPVRSGYEQYF. The CDR3 region has the DNA TGTGCCAGCAGTCCGGTTCGTAGCGGGTACGAGCAGTACTTC.

This clonotype was seen at least ten times. V is TRBV12-3 or TRBV12-4 and J is TRBJ1-2; maybe TRBD1 (6 bases). There are 15 residues in the CDR3. The V end lost 2 bases, the J end lost 7 bases, and 17 bases lay between the germline ends. CDR3: CASSLSPQGALGYTF. In DNA, the CDR3 is TGTGCCAGCAGTTTATCGCCACAGGGTGCCCTTGGCTACACCTTC.

This clonotype was observed at least ten times. V usage is TRBV10-1 and J usage is TRBJ2-3; unclear D gene. The germline V gene has CDR1 WNHNN and CDR2 SYGVQD (reference sequence). V lost 5 bases, J lost 0 bases, and 6 bases lay in between. This CDR3 comprises 13 residues. CDR3 residues: CASSMPSTDTQYF. The DNA for the CDR3 is TGCGCCAGCAGTATGCCGAGCACAGATACGCAGTATTTT.

Details on this clonotype: A read error may account for a junction end that differs from germline. The rearrangement links TRBV29-1 to TRBJ2-7; 10 nucleotides agree with TRBD1. This CDR3 has 10 amino acids. Germline loops: CDR1 SQVTM, CDR2 ANQGSEA. The CDR3 sequence is CSALGQGLTF. The CDR3 coding sequence is TGCAGCGCTTTGGGACAGGGGTTAACCTTC.

The chain recombines TRBV7-2 with TRBJ2-1, with 7 bases lining up with TRBD1. The DNA end favors TRBJ2-7, so the J call may be wrong. The germline V gene has CDR1 SGHTA and CDR2 FQGNSA. CDR3 length: 13 amino acids. CDR3 in amino acids: CASSLTGDREQYF. The DNA for the CDR3 is TGTGCCAGCAGCCTCACAGGGGATCGGGAGCAGTACTTC.

This clonotype has ten or more counts. The rearrangement links TRBV4-1 to TRBJ2-3, with TRBD2 matching 9 bases. V lost 1 base and J lost 2; bases outside the gene matches: 7. Germline V lookup: CDR1 MGHRA, CDR2 YSYEKL. The CDR3 length is 17 residues. The DNA of the CDR3 is TGCGCCAGCAGCCAAGGATTTGCGGGGGGGGACACAGATACGCAGTATTTT. Protein: CASSQGFAGGDTDTQYF.

This clonotype showed up many times. V usage is TRBV2 and J usage is TRBJ1-2; D unresolved. Deletions cut 7 bases from V and 2 bases from J, with 14 bases between. CDR3 length equals 14 residues. CDR1 is SNHLY and CDR2 is FYNNEI in the germline V gene. The CDR3 region is CASKGRALNYGYTF. DNA of the CDR3: TGTGCCAGCAAGGGTAGGGCTCTCAACTATGGCTACACCTTC.

This clonotype was recorded many times. The chain combines TRBV10-1 with TRBJ2-7; unclear D gene. Germline loops: CDR1 WNHNN, CDR2 SYGVQD (reference sequence). Trimming removed 6 bases from V and 2 bases from J, with 8 bases in between. This CDR3 spans 12 amino acids. The CDR3 DNA reads as TGCGCCAGCAGGGGCAGGACCTACGAGCAGTACTTC. This gives the protein CASRGRTYEQYF.

The gene calls are TRBV20-1 and TRBJ2-7, with D possibly called TRBD1 or TRBD2 (5 bases each). The CDR3 runs 17 residues. Trimming removed 0 bases at V and 6 bases at J, with 24 bases between. Germline CDR1 DFQATT, CDR2 SNEGSKA (reference sequence). CDR3 sequence reads: CSARDPRTDLRATEQYV. CDR3 DNA: TGCAGTGCTAGAGATCCCCGGACTGATCTCAGGGCCACCGAGCAGTACGTC.

The table lists this clonotype with many counts. CDR3 nucleotide sequence: TGTGCCAGCAGCCCCCCGTGGGGGGGCGAGCAGTACGTC. This gives the protein CASSPPWGGEQYV. J is TRBJ2-7 and V is TRBV14, with 7 bases fitting TRBD2. The trim removed 4 bases at V and 6 bases at J, leaving 6 bases unmatched. This CDR3 spans 13 amino acids. The germline gives CDR1 SGHDN, CDR2 FVKESK.

This clonotype showed up many times. The CDR3 loop is CASSRAFGANVLTF. The CDR3 DNA is TGTGCCAGTAGTCGGGCTTTTGGGGCCAACGTCCTGACTTTC. This sequence joins TRBV19 and TRBJ2-6; D call uncertain. The V end was cut by 5 bases, the J end by 3 bases, with 8 bases between. Germline loops: CDR1 LNHDA, CDR2 SQIVND (reference sequence). This CDR3 has 14 amino acids. The complete variable domain, with remaining parts taken from reference TRBV19 and TRBJ2-6, reads DGGITQSPKYLFRKEGQNVTLSCEQNLNHDAMYWYRQDPGQGLRLIYYSQIVNDFQKGDIAEGYSVSREKKESFPLTVTSAQKNPTAFYLCASSRAFGANVLTFGAGSRLTVL.

The chain is built from TRBV11-2 and TRBJ2-5, with D perhaps TRBD2 (5 bases). The CDR3 sequence is 13 residues long. Trimming removed 4 bases at V and 7 bases at J, with 13 bases between. CDR1 SGHAT and CDR2 FQNNGV come from the germline V gene. The CDR3 is CASSSVEGATQYF. CDR3 bases: TGTGCCAGCAGCTCTGTAGAGGGAGCGACCCAGTACTTC.

This clonotype was recorded at least ten times. V and J are TRBV11-3 and TRBJ2-1; 9 nucleotides line up with TRBD2. The CDR3 runs 16 residues. V shed 1 base, J shed 6 bases, and the junction held 7 bases outside the gene matches. The germline V gene has CDR1 SGHNT and CDR2 YENEEA. The CDR3 loop is CASSLGSAGGGNEQFF. The DNA of the CDR3 is TGTGCCAGCAGCTTAGGGTCGGCGGGGGGGGGCAATGAGCAGTTCTTC.

Concerning this clonotype: A read error may produce the germline difference seen at one junction end. Written as DNA, the CDR3 is TGCAGTGCGCCGGGGACTAACCGAGAGACCCAGTACTTT. This translates into CSAPGTNRETQYF. The chain joins TRBV20-1 to TRBJ2-5; 7 bases agree with TRBD2. Germline loops: CDR1 DFQATT, CDR2 SNEGSKA (reference sequence). The CDR3 runs 13 residues.

This clonotype was observed at least ten times. The V and J genes are TRBV20-1 and TRBJ1-2; D uncertain. CDR3 size: 13 residues. CDR1 and CDR2 from the germline V gene are DFQATT and SNEGSKA (reference sequence). Trimming removed 3 bases at V and 0 bases at J, with 8 bases between. For the CDR3, the DNA is TGCAGTGCTAGGGGAGGAGCTAACTATGGCTACACCTTC. Translation gives CSARGGANYGYTF.

This clonotype occurred many times. The genes are TRBV4-1 and TRBJ2-2; 7 bases line up with TRBD1. The CDR3 loop spans 16 amino acids. The V segment lost 1 base and the J segment 4 bases; nucleotides outside the gene matches: 6. Per the germline V gene, CDR1 is MGHRA and CDR2 is YSYEKL. The CDR3 nucleotides are TGCGCCAGCAGCCAAGCCGGGACAGCCAGCACCGGGGAGCTGTTTTTT. It codes for CASSQAGTASTGELFF.

This clonotype has ten or more counts. The genes are TRBV19 and TRBJ1-3; D ambiguous. Germline V lookup: CDR1 LNHDA, CDR2 SQIVND (reference sequence). V was cut by 0 bases and J by 1 base, with 7 bases left in between. The CDR3 totals 15 residues. The CDR3 region has the DNA TGTGCCAGTAGTATAGATGCAGAATCTGGAAACACCATATATTTT. Translating it yields CASSIDAESGNTIYF. Looking up the rest from reference TRBV19 and TRBJ1-3 gives the full variable domain: DGGITQSPKYLFRKEGQNVTLSCEQNLNHDAMYWYRQDPGQGLRLIYYSQIVNDFQKGDIAEGYSVSREKKESFPLTVTSAQKNPTAFYLCASSIDAESGNTIYFGEGSWLTVV.

At least ten counts were recorded for this clonotype. CDR3 coding DNA: TGTGCCAGCTCACCCGGACAGGGGGACAGACAGCCCCAGCATTTT. This codes for CASSPGQGDRQPQHF. The gene calls are TRBV18 and TRBJ1-5, with TRBD1 matching over 10 bases. Germline V lookup: CDR1 KGHSH, CDR2 LQKENI. The CDR3 is made up of 15 amino acids. Trimming removed 3 bases from V and 7 bases from J; junction bases left unmatched: 6.

This clonotype has at least ten counts. The V call is TRBV5-1, the J call TRBJ1-5, with D possibly TRBD1 on 6 matching bases. V was clipped by 0 bases and J by 6 bases, with 10 bases between them. From germline, CDR1 is SGHRS and CDR2 YFSETQ. CDR3 size: 14 residues. CDR3 in DNA: TGCGCCAGCAGCTTGGGTACAGGGAGTCAGCCCCAGCATTTT. It specifies CASSLGTGSQPQHF.

To note about this clonotype: Since the CDR3 does not end with the conserved phenylalanine or tryptophan, this likely comes from a read error. Because the CDR3's place on the DNA is in doubt, the DNA is left out and the CDR3 is given as listed by TCRdb. The chain combines TRBV20-1 with TRBJ1-2; the DNA was not used to check the table's D call, TRBD1. The V gene's germline CDR1 is DFQATT and CDR2 SNEGSKA (reference sequence). The CDR3 numbers 10 amino acids, ends counted. The CDR3 is CSARDRGGTY.

This clonotype was recorded many times. The V call is TRBV15, the J call TRBJ2-1; a weak D match, TRBD2 (6 bases). V shed 0 bases and J shed 0 bases, with 12 bases lying between them. Germline V gene sequence: CDR1 LNHNV, CDR2 YYDKDF (reference sequence). This CDR3 contains 17 residues. CDR3 DNA: TGTGCCACCAGCAGAGAGGAACCGGGACTCTCCTACAATGAGCAGTTCTTC. This codes for CATSREEPGLSYNEQFF. The full variable domain, completed using reference TRBV15 and TRBJ2-1, is DAMVIQNPRYQVTQFGKPVTLSCSQTLNHNVMYWYQQKSSQAPKLLFHYYDKDFNNEADTPDNFQSRRPNTSFCFLDIRSPGLGDTAMYLCATSREEPGLSYNEQFFGPGTRLTVL.